What follows are 23 T cell receptor beta chains derived from one specimen sequenced in a study of CD8 T cells in ankylosing spondylitis (dated by TCRdb to about 2017). Their antigens are not known. Overall results and qualifications from the work: A TCR beta motif made up of several highly homologous amino acid variants appeared to be characteristic of blood from ankylosing spondylitis patients.

The library was obtained by 5' RACE. The data were produced on an Illumina HiSeq 2500. TCRdb reprocessed the public reads (quality trimming at Q25 with fastp, clone calling with MiXCR) and kept in-frame beta chains. A single entry per CDR3 protein holds the most common genes and DNA from its merged rows. This sample comprises about 540,000 distinct CDR3 sequences, roughly 13% of them detected only once. The ten biggest clones cover 6.5% to 7% of the sample. The source material was blood, either unsorted or a sorted T cell fraction (not recorded which). These receptors were collected from a male donor with ankylosing spondylitis.

This clonotype came up a few times. The genes are TRBV7-8 and TRBJ2-5; unclear D gene. Germline V gene data show CDR1 as SGHVS and CDR2 as FQNEAQ. V was clipped by 1 base and J by 1 base, with 7 bases between them. The CDR3 loop spans 14 amino acids. CDR3 amino acids: CASSLVRRQETQYF. DNA for the CDR3: TGTGCCAGCAGCTTAGTCAGGCGCCAAGAGACCCAGTACTTC.

The V gene is TRBV5-1, the J gene TRBJ2-3; D is undetermined. The CDR3 has 15 amino acids. Trimming took 1 base from V and 5 from J, leaving 14 bases between them. Germline assignment: CDR1 SGHRS and CDR2 YFSETQ. CDR3 sequence: CASSLRSTSQDTQYF. The CDR3 coding sequence is TGCGCCAGCAGCTTGAGGTCCACTTCACAAGATACGCAGTATTTT.

This chain connects TRBV24-1 to TRBJ1-5; D is ambiguous. V was trimmed by 2 bases and J by 5 bases, leaving 15 bases between them. Germline CDR1 and CDR2: KGHDR and SFDVKD. This CDR3 has 16 residues. CDR3 DNA sequence: TGTGCCACCAGTGATTCGGCCACTGGCTACCATCAGCCCCAGCATTTT. As protein: CATSDSATGYHQPQHF.

This clonotype was recorded many times. The V call is TRBV7-9, the J call TRBJ2-7; the D call may be TRBD1 or TRBD2 (5 bases each). This CDR3 has 14 residues. Germline-derived CDR1 and CDR2 are SEHNR and FQNEAQ (reference sequence). V lost 4 bases, J lost 2 bases, and 12 bases lay in between. CDR3 in amino acids: CASSSRGLAYEQYF. CDR3 DNA sequence: TGTGCCAGCAGCTCGAGGGGCCTAGCCTACGAGCAGTACTTC.

This clonotype was seen only a few times. The J gene is TRBJ2-6, the V gene TRBV29-1; TRBD1 agrees at 10 bases. Trimming at V came to 4 bases and at J to 1 base, leaving 16 bases not matched to a gene. The length of the CDR3 is 20 residues. In germline, CDR1 is SQVTM, CDR2 ANQGSEA. CDR3 amino acids: CSVGPSLDRGFTSGANVLTF. Written as DNA, the CDR3 is TGCAGCGTTGGTCCTTCTCTGGACAGGGGGTTTACTTCTGGGGCCAACGTCCTGACTTTC.

Only a few counts were recorded for this clonotype. The chain employs TRBV20-1 and TRBJ2-1; the D is unclear. The CDR3 loop spans 14 amino acids. The germline CDR1 and CDR2 sequences are DFQATT and SNEGSKA (reference sequence). CDR3 DNA: TGCGGAGCCCAGGTCCAATGGGCTGCCAATGAGCAGTTCTTC. This translates into CGAQVQWAANEQFF.

The chain combines TRBV5-1 with TRBJ2-5; D is possibly TRBD2 (5 bases). Germline assignment: CDR1 SGHRS and CDR2 YFSETQ. Trimming cost V 3 bases and J 5 bases, with 14 bases left between them. The CDR3 length is 14 residues. The CDR3: CASSSQNRGETQYF. CDR3 nucleotides: TGCGCCAGCAGCTCCCAGAATAGAGGGGAGACCCAGTACTTC. Full variable domain (missing parts from reference TRBV5-1 and TRBJ2-5): KAGVTQTPRYLIKTRGQQVTLSCSPISGHRSVSWYQQTPGQGLQFLFEYFSETQRNKGNFPGRFSGRQFSNSRSEMNVSTLELGDSALYLCASSSQNRGETQYFGPGTRLLVL.

This clonotype turned up a few times. The chain uses TRBV6-1 and TRBJ1-1, with TRBD1 as a possible D gene (6 bases). Germline V lookup: CDR1 MNHNS, CDR2 SASEGT. V was clipped by 7 bases and J by 5 bases, with 23 bases between them. The CDR3 is 16 amino acids. CDR3: CASTPLGGAGRTEAFF. The CDR3 DNA reads TGTGCCAGCACCCCCTTGGGGGGCGCGGGTAGGACTGAAGCTTTCTTT.

The chain has TRBV6-5 and TRBJ2-2; D uncertain. V was pared by 7 bases and J by 8 bases, with 11 bases between. This CDR3 is built from 12 residues. Germline V CDR1 and CDR2: MNHEY, SVGAGI. CDR3 in DNA: TGTGCCAGCACCCCCAGGCGGGGGGAGCTGTTTTTT. Protein: CASTPRRGELFF.

DNA of the CDR3: TGTGCCAGCAGCTCCGGCTACCAAGGGATCCAAGAGACCCAGTACTTC. The encoded protein is CASSSGYQGIQETQYF. The chain uses TRBV7-7 and TRBJ2-5; D remains unclear. The V end lost 4 bases, the J end lost 1 base, and 16 bases lay between the germline ends. The CDR3 is 16 amino acids. Germline V gene lookup returns CDR1 SSHAT and CDR2 FNYEAQ (reference sequence).

There are many counts of this clonotype. V usage is TRBV15 and J usage is TRBJ1-5; perhaps TRBD1 as D (5 bases). This CDR3 region has 15 residues. Deletions cut 1 base from V and 7 bases from J, with 14 bases between. Germline assignment: CDR1 LNHNV and CDR2 YYDKDF (reference sequence). CDR3 sequence reads: CATSRGETGRQPQHF. The CDR3 bases are TGTGCCACCAGCAGAGGGGAAACAGGTAGACAGCCCCAGCATTTT.

This clonotype has ten or more counts. V usage is TRBV24-1 and J usage is TRBJ2-5, with 7 bases that match TRBD1. Germline V CDR1 and CDR2: KGHDR, SFDVKD. J lost 5 bases, V lost 6 bases, and 11 bases had no gene match. The CDR3 length is 15 residues. The CDR3 coding sequence is TGTGCCACCAGTCACCCCTCGGGGACAGAGGAGACCCAGTACTTC. The encoded protein is CATSHPSGTEETQYF.

V gene TRBV7-9 combines with J gene TRBJ2-5; D is unresolved. Trimming left V 5 bases short and J 1 base short, with 20 bases between. From germline, CDR1 is SEHNR and CDR2 FQNEAQ (reference sequence). The length of the CDR3 is 17 residues. The DNA of the CDR3 is TGTGCCAGCAGCCTTACGGAAGTGGGCCGGCCCCAAGAGACCCAGTACTTC. Its protein product is CASSLTEVGRPQETQYF.

The chain has TRBV5-1 and TRBJ2-1; D ambiguous. The CDR3 is made up of 12 amino acids. Germline V gene lookup returns CDR1 SGHRS and CDR2 YFSETQ. V was pared by 3 bases and J by 5 bases, with 6 bases between. The CDR3 DNA reads TGCGCCAGCAGCTATTCAGACAATGAGCAGTTCTTC. Protein: CASSYSDNEQFF.

This clonotype showed up just a few times. The chain has TRBV10-2 and TRBJ2-4, with TRBD1 matching over 7 bases. V lost 8 bases and J lost 3; bases outside the gene matches: 10. The CDR3 consists of 15 residues. From germline, CDR1 is WSHSY and CDR2 SAAADI. The CDR3 sequence: CASASAGGDKNIQYF. The CDR3 DNA follows: TGCGCCAGCGCTTCGGCAGGGGGTGACAAAAACATTCAGTACTTC.

This clonotype was counted between two and nine times. V gene TRBV10-1 combines with J gene TRBJ2-1, with TRBD2 matching 11 bases. This CDR3 region has 16 residues. V dropped 2 bases and J dropped 4; count of bases not matched to a gene: 4. Germline CDR1 and CDR2: WNHNN and SYGVQD (reference sequence). CDR3 in amino acids: CASSERLAGGYNEQFF. The DNA of the CDR3 is TGCGCCAGCAGTGAGAGGCTAGCGGGAGGATACAATGAGCAGTTCTTC.

The chain is built from TRBV5-5 and TRBJ1-1, with a weak D call TRBD1 (5 bases). CDR3 size: 14 residues. Between the trimmed V and J ends, which lost 4 bases and 3 bases, there was a span of 13 bases. The germline gives CDR1 SGHKS, CDR2 YYEKEE (reference sequence). The CDR3 sequence is CASSRGPGDTEAFF. The CDR3 DNA reads TGTGCCAGCAGCCGCGGGCCGGGGGACACTGAAGCTTTCTTT.

The rearrangement uses TRBV20-1 and TRBJ1-3; D call uncertain. Germline V gives CDR1 DFQATT, CDR2 SNEGSKA (reference sequence). The germline V and J ends were trimmed by 6 bases and 1 base, with 13 bases remaining between them. The CDR3 extends over 14 amino acids. CDR3 sequence (DNA): TGCAGTGCCCCGCCCGGAGGATCTGGAAACACCATATATTTT. This gives the protein CSAPPGGSGNTIYF.

This clonotype was seen repeatedly, ten times or more. The CDR3: CASSPTGTSGSSYNEQFF. The CDR3 DNA reads TGTGCCAGCAGCCCCACCGGGACTAGCGGGAGCTCCTACAATGAGCAGTTCTTC. The gene calls are TRBV3-2 and TRBJ2-1; the table's D call of TRBD2 was not tested on the DNA. TRBV3-2 corresponds to a pseudogene. The CDR3 covers 18 residues.

This clonotype was counted ten times or more. This rearrangement joins TRBV5-1 to TRBJ2-1; 13 bases are a match to TRBD2. The CDR3 has 21 amino acids. With 1 base clipped from V and 1 base from J, the junction kept 14 bases outside the gene matches. Germline assignment: CDR1 SGHRS and CDR2 YFSETQ. Here the CDR3 DNA reads TGCGCCAGCAGCTTGAGAAGAGGACTAGCGGGAGCGGGGGGTTCCTACAATGAGCAGTTCTTC. Translation: CASSLRRGLAGAGGSYNEQFF.

In this sample, this clonotype turned up many times. The chain is built from TRBV7-9 and TRBJ1-4, with D uncertain. The CDR3 totals 15 residues. Trimming removed 1 base from V and 3 bases from J, with 9 bases in between. Germline-derived CDR1 and CDR2 are SEHNR and FQNEAQ (reference sequence). The CDR3 DNA reads as TGTGCCAGCAGCTTAGGGTCACAGTCTAATGAAAAACTGTTTTTT. Its protein product is CASSLGSQSNEKLFF.

This clonotype was counted at least ten times. The gene calls are TRBV20-1 and TRBJ2-1, with D possibly being TRBD2 (5 bases). Germline CDR1 and CDR2: DFQATT and SNEGSKA (reference sequence). This CDR3 region has 13 residues. V was clipped by 3 bases and J by 9 bases, with 15 bases between them. The CDR3, as DNA: TGCAGTGCTAGGCCCACTAGTAGTGGTGAGCAGTTCTTC. Amino acid sequence: CSARPTSSGEQFF.

This clonotype was observed a handful of times. The chain recombines TRBV3-1 with TRBJ2-2, with 13 bases lining up with TRBD2. CDR3 length equals 17 residues. V trimming: 4 bases; J trimming: 2 bases; junction bases outside the gene matches: 4. Per the germline V gene, CDR1 is LGHDT and CDR2 is YNNKEL (reference sequence). The CDR3 sequence is CASSPRTSGGNTGELFF. The DNA for the CDR3 is TGTGCCAGCAGCCCCAGGACTAGCGGGGGAAACACCGGGGAGCTGTTTTTT.